Following are 3 T cell receptor beta chains from one sample sequenced in a study of T-cell memory formation after mild COVID-19 (dated by TCRdb to 2020 to 2023). Library creation used 5' RACE. The sample was run on an Illumina NovaSeq 6000. TCRdb ran its own pipeline on the public reads, namely fastp trimming at Q25 and MiXCR clone calling, and kept in-frame beta chains. For every CDR3 protein sequence, its rows merge into one entry that carries the most common genes and DNA. The sample table contains around 530,000 distinct CDR3 sequences; only one count was recorded for about 20% of them. Together, the top ten hold roughly 8.1% of the sample. Sample: PBMCs or a T cell subset sorted from them (not recorded which). These receptors all stem from an adult woman who had mild COVID-19 (a few samples of this study predate the infection). The sample titles of this study are shuffled in the database, so cell type and time point are left out; the donor was told from shared clones.

In its sample, this clonotype was seen a few times. This chain uses TRBV18 with TRBJ2-5; unclear D gene. Germline V gene lookup returns CDR1 KGHSH and CDR2 LQKENI. This CDR3 is built from 13 residues. V lost 2 bases and J 1 base, leaving 5 bases between the germline ends. CDR3 DNA: TGTGCCAGCTCACCAAACGGCCAAGAGACCCAGTACTTC. It codes for CASSPNGQETQYF. Together with reference TRBV18 and TRBJ2-5, the CDR3 gives the full variable domain: NAGVMQNPRHLVRRRGQEARLRCSPMKGHSHVYWYRQLPEEGLKFMVYLQKENIIDESGMPKERFSAEFPKEGPSILRIQQVVRGDSAAYFCASSPNGQETQYFGPGTRLLVL.

This clonotype appeared a few times. The CDR3 loop is CSARGGTSGRATGELFF. In nucleotides, the CDR3 is TGCAGTGCGCGAGGGGGGACTAGCGGGAGGGCGACCGGGGAGCTGTTTTTT. The V and J genes are TRBV20-1 and TRBJ2-2; 16 positions match TRBD2. Looked up from germline, CDR1 is DFQATT and CDR2 is SNEGSKA (reference sequence). CDR3 length: 17 amino acids. V was pared by 6 bases and J by 5 bases, with 9 bases of the junction left unmatched.

Many counts were recorded for this clonotype. The chain has TRBV20-1 and TRBJ2-7, with 10 nucleotides matching TRBD2. The CDR3 consists of 14 residues. CDR1 is DFQATT and CDR2 is SNEGSKA in the germline V gene (reference sequence). V lost 2 bases and J lost 5; bases outside the gene matches: 6. The CDR3 loop reads CSARRSGRSHEQYF. The CDR3, as DNA: TGCAGTGCTAGACGTAGCGGGAGGTCACACGAGCAGTACTTC.